These T cell receptor beta chains were read from a single sample in a study of beta chain features in type 1 diabetes. Sequencing was performed with immunoSEQ multiplex PCR; in TCRdb, only in-frame clones are kept and a portion is missing. In the table there are 200,000 to 300,000 clones, 11% of which are singletons. Sequenced input: naive CD4+ T cells from blood. Receptors originate from a man aged 30 to 39 with type 1 diabetes. Each CDR3 is given without its conserved first and last residue. D genes are given only for firm matches.

>.|TRBV12-5|TRBJ2-3
ASGFAPRPY
>.|TRBV6-5|TRBJ1-2
ASSYSVLRGYT
>TRBD1|TRBV6-6|TRBJ2-7
ASSSRDSSYEQY
>TRBD1|TRBV6-5|TRBJ2-3
ASSLRQGTDTQY
>TRBD2|TRBV7-9|TRBJ2-3
ASSLGLAEMSTDTQY
>TRBD1|TRBV11-1|TRBJ2-7
ASSPTGAASYEQY
>.|TRBV4-1|TRBJ2-1
ASSNYLPSRYEQF
>TRBD1|TRBV6-6|TRBJ2-7
ASSYGTGPDEQY
>.|TRBV19|TRBJ2-7
ASSIGHTYEQY
>.|TRBV9|TRBJ1-1
ASSVHINTEAF
>TRBD1|TRBV29-1|TRBJ2-7
SVPQDRGLTYEQY
>TRBD2|TRBV11-1|TRBJ2-3
ASSRLASGFTDTQY
>TRBD1|TRBV6-5|TRBJ1-2
ASSYSGRGPNGYT
>.|TRBV4-1|TRBJ1-2
ASSYPRGKDNYGYT
>.|TRBV2|TRBJ1-5
ASSDNRYQPQH
>.|TRBV5-1|TRBJ1-2
ASSASRQYGYT
>.|TRBV6-1|TRBJ2-6
ASTFVGANVLT
>TRBD2|TRBV9|TRBJ2-7
ASSARLAGVNEQY
>TRBD1|TRBV30|TRBJ1-2
AWSTRVGDRGMHGYT
>TRBD1|TRBV11-2|TRBJ2-1
ASSSFGKDVWDRGRRQF
>.|TRBV18|TRBJ2-7
ASSPGREVNEQY
>TRBD2|TRBV25-1|TRBJ2-1
ASSDPGGASGYNEQF
>TRBD1|TRBV6-5|TRBJ2-7
ASSYSTGNYEQY
>.|TRBV6-1|TRBJ1-2
ASSIDRTLGYT
>.|TRBV28|TRBJ1-5
ASSLRQSNQPQH
>TRBD1|TRBV28|TRBJ2-7
ASREQGSSYEQY
>TRBD1|TRBV15|TRBJ1-2
ATSKPGTGLDYGYT
>.|TRBV5-1|TRBJ2-3
ASSYRSADTQY
>.|TRBV7-9|TRBJ2-3
ALQGTDTQY
>TRBD1|TRBV7-9|TRBJ1-4
ASSFNRGDEKLF
>.|TRBV27|TRBJ1-5
ASSPRGDQPQH
>TRBD2|TRBV5-1|TRBJ2-1
ASSLASGSYNEQF
>TRBD2|TRBV18|TRBJ2-5
ASSPPFGGGKETQY
>TRBD1|TRBV18|TRBJ2-2
ASSPGTANTGELF
>.|TRBV27|TRBJ2-5
ASSSRVLETQY
>TRBD2|TRBV5-4|TRBJ2-5
ASSFSGGVRETQY
>TRBD2|TRBV7-2|TRBJ2-3
ASSLRAGSTDTQY
>.|TRBV12-5|TRBJ2-7
ASEATGYEQY
>TRBD1|TRBV18|TRBJ2-3
ASSPTGTTDTQY
>.|TRBV15|TRBJ1-5
ATSREGDSQPQH
>.|TRBV4-1|TRBJ1-4
ASSQAGKLF
>.|TRBV28|TRBJ1-1
ASSLPIRGNTEAF
>.|TRBV11-2|TRBJ2-2
ASSSRRVVGFGELF
>TRBD1|TRBV7-8|TRBJ2-5
ASSSARDRQETQY
>.|TRBV2|TRBJ1-5
ASRGREGQPQH
>.|TRBV28|TRBJ1-2
ASSKTVYGYT
>TRBD1|TRBV4-2|TRBJ1-1
ASSQAGQANTEAF
>.|TRBV7-9|TRBJ2-2
ASSREPGTGELF